A single sample is the source of the 15 T cell receptor beta chains below, sequenced in a study of STAT5B mutations in CD4+ large granular lymphocyte leukemia. Only in-frame clones appear in the TCRdb table, and some are missing; sequencing was by immunoSEQ multiplex PCR. The sample contains around 24,000 clones, roughly 70% of which appear only once. Sample: CD4+ T cells from blood buffy coats. Every receptor here comes from a human donor in good health.

The genes are TRBV5-6 and TRBJ2-7; 7 nucleotides match TRBD1. Unmatched junction bases numbered 2, after V lost 4 bases and J lost 4 bases. CDR1 and CDR2 (germline): SGHDT, YYEEEE. The CDR3 extends over 12 amino acids. CDR3 residues: CASSRDSYEQYF. CDR3 nucleotides: TGTGCCAGCAGCCGGGACAGTTACGAGCAGTACTTC. The variable domain in full, with the rest retrieved from reference TRBV5-6 and TRBJ2-7, is DAGVTQSPTHLIKTRGQQVTLRCSPKSGHDTVSWYQQALGQGPQFIFQYYEEEERQRGNFPDRFSGHQFPNYSSELNVNALLLGDSALYLCASSRDSYEQYFGPGTRLTVT.

V and J are TRBV21-1 and TRBJ1-2. TRBV21-1 constitutes a pseudogene. The CDR3 runs to 19 residues. The CDR3 DNA sequence: TGTGCCAGCAGCAAAGGGGGAGGCGGACAGTCGGTAGGGAACTATGGCTACACCTTC. This codes for CASSKGGGGQSVGNYGYTF.

The rearrangement joins TRBV7-6 to TRBJ2-7; perhaps TRBD2 as D (6 bases). CDR3 length: 15 amino acids. Germline CDR1 reads SGHVS; CDR2 reads FNYEAQ. V lost 1 base to trimming and J lost 3 bases, with 13 bases between them. The CDR3 bases are TGTGCCAGCAGCTTAGGGCCTAGCGACAACTACGAGCAGTACTTC. Translation: CASSLGPSDNYEQYF.

There are a few counts of this clone. This chain connects TRBV29-1 to TRBJ2-7, with D possibly being TRBD2 (5 bases). This CDR3 is built from 13 residues. Germline-derived CDR1 and CDR2 are SQVTM and ANQGSEA. V was shortened by 7 bases and J by 0 bases, with 13 bases between the two germline ends. The CDR3 bases are TGCAGCGCTACTTCGGGGAACTCCTACGAGCAGTACTTC. Translated, it gives CSATSGNSYEQYF.

The CDR3 nucleotides are TGTGCCTGGACCGGGGACCCTCCGGGACAGCCCCTCCACTTT. As protein: CAWTGDPPGQPLHF. The chain employs TRBV30 and TRBJ1-6, with 7 bases identical to TRBD1. The germline CDR1 and CDR2 sequences are GTSNPN and SVGIG (reference sequence). J was trimmed by 13 bases and V by 4 bases; bases with no gene match: 13. The CDR3 consists of 14 residues.

This chain links TRBV4-2 with TRBJ1-1; perhaps TRBD1 as D (6 bases). The V end was cut by 0 bases, the J end by 10 bases, with 18 bases between. The V gene's germline CDR1 is LGHNA and CDR2 YNFKEQ. The CDR3 is made up of 15 amino acids. Here the CDR3 DNA reads TGTGCCAGCAGCCAAGATGGTAGTACAGGGCGCTTAGCTTTCTTT. Its translation: CASSQDGSTGRLAFF.

The V gene is TRBV7-9, the J gene TRBJ2-2, with unresolved D. The CDR3 has 16 residues. Germline-derived CDR1 and CDR2 are SEHNR and FQNEAQ (reference sequence). Between the trimmed V and J ends, which lost 3 bases and 8 bases, there was a span of 19 bases. DNA for the CDR3: TGTGCCAGCAGCTTTGATAGCCCCCGGAGATCGGGGGAGCTGTTTTTT. Its translation is CASSFDSPRRSGELFF.

A few counts support this clone. The chain carries TRBV14 and TRBJ1-1, with no clear D. There are 14 residues in the CDR3. The germline V gene has CDR1 SGHDN and CDR2 FVKESK. V was clipped by 0 bases and J by 1 base, with 6 bases between them. This chain's CDR3 is CASSQDLRNTEAFF. The CDR3 DNA reads TGTGCCAGCAGCCAAGATTTGCGGAACACTGAAGCTTTCTTT.

J is TRBJ2-7 and V is TRBV4-3; D is unclear. In germline, CDR1 is LGHNA, CDR2 YSLEER. The V gene lost 0 bases and the J gene lost 0 bases, with 9 bases spanning the gap. The CDR3 has 15 residues. The DNA for the CDR3 is TGCGCCAGCAGCCAAGATGTCCGGTTCTCCTACGAGCAGTACTTC. Translation: CASSQDVRFSYEQYF.

The chain has TRBV10-3 and TRBJ1-1; D is unclear. Germline V gene sequence: CDR1 ENHRY, CDR2 SYGVKD. The CDR3 covers 14 residues. V lost 3 bases and J 1 base, leaving 9 bases between the germline ends. The CDR3 here is CAISDTGPNTEAFF. CDR3 bases: TGTGCCATCAGTGACACCGGCCCGAACACTGAAGCTTTCTTT.

The CDR3 region is CAISKPTGGGRDNEQFF. CDR3 DNA sequence: TGTGCCATCAGTAAACCTACCGGGGGGGGCCGGGACAATGAGCAGTTCTTC. V is TRBV10-3 and J is TRBJ2-1; 8 bases are shared with TRBD2. CDR1 is ENHRY, CDR2 SYGVKD, per germline. The CDR3 is made up of 17 amino acids. The V and J ends lost 5 bases and 5 bases, in that order; junction bases with no gene match: 14.

This chain connects TRBV11-3 to TRBJ2-3; TRBD1 might be the D (6 bases). The V and J ends lost 1 base and 5 bases respectively, with 16 bases between them. CDR1 and CDR2 (germline): SGHNT, YENEEA. CDR3 size: 16 residues. CDR3 sequence reads: CASSLGARGGEDTQYF. CDR3 coding DNA: TGTGCCAGCAGCTTAGGGGCCAGGGGCGGTGAAGATACGCAGTATTTT.

The chain carries TRBV7-2 and TRBJ2-5, with TRBD1 identical over 10 bases. The CDR3 has 17 amino acids. The V gene's germline CDR1 is SGHTA and CDR2 FQGNSA. After removal of 0 bases from V and 5 bases from J, the junction contained 9 bases not matched to a gene. The CDR3 protein is CASSLAPVGTGEETQYF. In nucleotides, the CDR3 is TGTGCCAGCAGCTTAGCGCCGGTAGGGACAGGGGAGGAGACCCAGTACTTC.

V gene TRBV7-8 combines with J gene TRBJ2-1, with 7 nucleotides matching TRBD1. CDR1 is SGHVS and CDR2 is FQNEAQ in the germline V gene. This CDR3 region has 13 residues. V dropped 4 bases and J dropped 6; count of bases not matched to a gene: 3. CDR3 amino acids: CASSWDSLNEQFF. The CDR3 DNA is TGTGCCAGCAGCTGGGACAGTCTCAATGAGCAGTTCTTC. The full variable domain, in which reference TRBV7-8 and TRBJ2-1 provide the parts outside the CDR3, is GAGVSQSPRYKVAKRGQDVALRCDPISGHVSLFWYQQALGQGPEFLTYFQNEAQLDKSGLPSDRFFAERPEGSVSTLKIQRTQQEDSAVYLCASSWDSLNEQFFGPGTRLTVL.

The count of this clone is one. CDR3 DNA: TGTGCCAGCAGTCGGGACAGAAACTATGGCTACACCTTC. It codes for CASSRDRNYGYTF. The chain carries TRBV7-2 and TRBJ1-2, with TRBD1 matching over 7 bases. This CDR3 is 13 amino acids long. The V gene's germline CDR1 is SGHTA and CDR2 FQGNSA. With 6 bases clipped from V and 2 bases from J, the junction kept 3 bases outside the gene matches.